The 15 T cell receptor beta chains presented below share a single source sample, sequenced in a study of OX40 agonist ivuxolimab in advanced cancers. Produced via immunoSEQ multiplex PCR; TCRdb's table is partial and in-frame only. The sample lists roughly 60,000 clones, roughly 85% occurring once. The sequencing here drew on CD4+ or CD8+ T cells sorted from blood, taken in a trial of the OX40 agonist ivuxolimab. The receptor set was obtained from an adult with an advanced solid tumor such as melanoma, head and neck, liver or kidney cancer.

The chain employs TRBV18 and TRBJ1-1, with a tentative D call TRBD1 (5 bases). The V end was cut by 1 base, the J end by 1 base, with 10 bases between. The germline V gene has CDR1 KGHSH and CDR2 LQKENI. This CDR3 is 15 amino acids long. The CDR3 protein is CASSPLTAKNTEAFF. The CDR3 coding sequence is TGTGCCAGCTCACCACTGACAGCGAAGAACACTGAAGCTTTCTTT.

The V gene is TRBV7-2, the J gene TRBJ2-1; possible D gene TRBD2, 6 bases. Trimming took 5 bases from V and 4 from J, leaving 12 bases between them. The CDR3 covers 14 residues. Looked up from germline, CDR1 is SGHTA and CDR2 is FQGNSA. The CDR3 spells CASSIGTGYNEQFF. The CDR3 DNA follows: TGTGCCAGCAGCATCGGGACTGGTTACAATGAGCAGTTCTTC.

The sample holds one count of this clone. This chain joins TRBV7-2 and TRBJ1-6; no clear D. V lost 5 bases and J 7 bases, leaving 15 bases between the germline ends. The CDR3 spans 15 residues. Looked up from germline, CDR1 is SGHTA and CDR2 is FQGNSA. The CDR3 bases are TGTGCCAGCAGCCAAAATGCAGCTCAAAATTCACCCCTCCACTTT. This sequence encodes CASSQNAAQNSPLHF.

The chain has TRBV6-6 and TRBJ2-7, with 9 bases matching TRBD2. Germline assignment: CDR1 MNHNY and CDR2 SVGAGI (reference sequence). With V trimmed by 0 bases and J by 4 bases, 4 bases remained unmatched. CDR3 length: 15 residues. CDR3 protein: CASSYSATSGYEQYF. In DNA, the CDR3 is TGTGCCAGCAGTTACTCCGCGACTAGCGGTTACGAGCAGTACTTC.

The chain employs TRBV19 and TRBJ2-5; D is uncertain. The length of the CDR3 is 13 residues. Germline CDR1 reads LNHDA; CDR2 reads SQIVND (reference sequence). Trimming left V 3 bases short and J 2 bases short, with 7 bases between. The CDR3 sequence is CASSINRQETQYF. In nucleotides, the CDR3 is TGTGCCAGTAGTATCAACCGACAAGAGACCCAGTACTTC.

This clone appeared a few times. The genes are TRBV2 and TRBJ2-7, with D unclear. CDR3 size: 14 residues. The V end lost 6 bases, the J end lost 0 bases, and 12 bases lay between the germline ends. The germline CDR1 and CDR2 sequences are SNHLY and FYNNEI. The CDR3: CASRMGYSSYEQYF. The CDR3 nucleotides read TGTGCCAGCAGAATGGGCTACAGCTCCTACGAGCAGTACTTC.

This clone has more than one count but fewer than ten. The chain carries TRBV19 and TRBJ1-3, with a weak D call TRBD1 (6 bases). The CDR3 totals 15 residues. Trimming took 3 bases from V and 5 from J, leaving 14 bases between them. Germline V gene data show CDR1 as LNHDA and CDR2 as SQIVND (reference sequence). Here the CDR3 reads CASSMDRATRNTIYF. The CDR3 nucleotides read TGTGCCAGTAGTATGGACAGAGCCACCCGAAACACCATATATTTT.

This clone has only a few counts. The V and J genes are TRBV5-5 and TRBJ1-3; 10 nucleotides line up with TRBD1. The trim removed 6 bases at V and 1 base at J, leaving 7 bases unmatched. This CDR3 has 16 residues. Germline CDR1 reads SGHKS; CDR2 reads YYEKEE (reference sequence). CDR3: CASNLGTGASGNTIYF. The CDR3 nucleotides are TGTGCCAGCAATCTCGGGACAGGGGCATCTGGAAACACCATATATTTT.

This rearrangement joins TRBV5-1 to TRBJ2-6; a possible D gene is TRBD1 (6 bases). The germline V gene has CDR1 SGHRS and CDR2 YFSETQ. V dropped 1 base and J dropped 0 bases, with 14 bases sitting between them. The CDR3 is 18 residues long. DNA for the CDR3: TGCGCCAGCAGCTTGTCTGGACAGTCTACCTCTGGGGCCAACGTCCTGACTTTC. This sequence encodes CASSLSGQSTSGANVLTF.

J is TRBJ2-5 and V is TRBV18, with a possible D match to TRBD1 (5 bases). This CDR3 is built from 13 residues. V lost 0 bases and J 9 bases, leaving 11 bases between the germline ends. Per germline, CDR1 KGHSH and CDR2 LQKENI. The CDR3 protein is CASSPPAGLAQYF. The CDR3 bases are TGTGCCAGCTCACCACCGGCAGGGCTGGCCCAGTACTTC.

The CDR3 nucleotides are TGCAGCGTTGAGGTAGACTTGAACACCGGGGAGCTGTTTTTT. Translated, it gives CSVEVDLNTGELFF. The rearrangement links TRBV29-1 to TRBJ2-2; D is unresolved. V shed 3 bases and J shed 1 base, with 9 bases lying between them. The germline gives CDR1 SQVTM, CDR2 ANQGSEA. The CDR3 is 14 residues long.

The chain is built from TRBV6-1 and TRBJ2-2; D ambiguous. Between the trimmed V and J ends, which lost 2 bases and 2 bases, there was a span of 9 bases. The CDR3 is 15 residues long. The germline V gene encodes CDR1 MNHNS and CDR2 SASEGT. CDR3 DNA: TGTGCCAGCAGTGAATGGCAGTTTAACACCGGGGAGCTGTTTTTT. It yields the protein CASSEWQFNTGELFF.

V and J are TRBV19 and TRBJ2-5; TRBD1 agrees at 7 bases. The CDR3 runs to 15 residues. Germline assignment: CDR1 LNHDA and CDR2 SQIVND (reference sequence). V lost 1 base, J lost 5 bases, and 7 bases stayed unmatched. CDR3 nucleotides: TGTGCCAGTAGTATAGTCTTAGGGGGCCAGGAGACCCAGTACTTC. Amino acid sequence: CASSIVLGGQETQYF.

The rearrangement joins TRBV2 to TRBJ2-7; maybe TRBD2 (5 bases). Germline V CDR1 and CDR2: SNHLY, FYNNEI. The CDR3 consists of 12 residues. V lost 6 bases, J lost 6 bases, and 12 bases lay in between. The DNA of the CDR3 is TGTGCCAGCAGCAGGACTGCAGGCGAGCAGTACTTC. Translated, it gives CASSRTAGEQYF.

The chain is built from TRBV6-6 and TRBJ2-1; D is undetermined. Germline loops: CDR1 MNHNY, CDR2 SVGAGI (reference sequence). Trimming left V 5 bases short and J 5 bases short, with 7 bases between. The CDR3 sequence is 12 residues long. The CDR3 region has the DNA TGTGCCAGCAGTCCCAATGACAATGAGCAGTTCTTC. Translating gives CASSPNDNEQFF.